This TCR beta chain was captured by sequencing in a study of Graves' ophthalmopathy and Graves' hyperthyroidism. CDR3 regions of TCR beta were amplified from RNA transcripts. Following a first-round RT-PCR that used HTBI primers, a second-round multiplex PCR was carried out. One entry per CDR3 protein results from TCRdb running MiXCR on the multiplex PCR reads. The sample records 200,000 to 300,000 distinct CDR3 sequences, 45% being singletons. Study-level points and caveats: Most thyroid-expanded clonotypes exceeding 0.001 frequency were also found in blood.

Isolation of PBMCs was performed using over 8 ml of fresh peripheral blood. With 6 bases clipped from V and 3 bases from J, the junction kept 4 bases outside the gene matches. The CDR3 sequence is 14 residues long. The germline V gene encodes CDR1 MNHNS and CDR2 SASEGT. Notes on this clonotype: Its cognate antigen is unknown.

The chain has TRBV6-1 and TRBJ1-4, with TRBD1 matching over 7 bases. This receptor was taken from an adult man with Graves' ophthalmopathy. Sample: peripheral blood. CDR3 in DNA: TGTGCCAGCAGGGGAGGGGGCCCTAATGAAAAACTGTTTTTT. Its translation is CASRGGGPNEKLFF.